One TCR beta chain is described in this entry. Germline CDR1 is LGHNA and CDR2 is YSLEER. The CDR3 has 14 residues. Trimming took 8 bases from V and 1 from J; bases not matched to a gene: 6. Sampling times: baseline, cycle 4 day 1, cycle 7 day 1. The assay was immunoSEQ multiplex PCR, and TCRdb's table has in-frame clones only and misses some. The table shows approximately 44,000 clones, with about 89% occurring only once. This specimen comes from a study of OX40 agonist ivuxolimab in advanced cancers. Study in general: Patients' therapy was ivuxolimab, an antibody that acts as an agonist of OX40 (CD134).

The rearrangement links TRBV4-3 to TRBJ2-5, with 8 positions matching TRBD2. Source: CD4+ or CD8+ T cells sorted from blood, taken in a trial of the OX40 agonist ivuxolimab. The receptor was derived from an adult with an advanced solid tumor such as melanoma, head and neck, liver or kidney cancer. The CDR3, as DNA: TGCGCCAGCTGGCGGGGGGCGATCCAAGAGACCCAGTACTTC. Translating gives CASWRGAIQETQYF.